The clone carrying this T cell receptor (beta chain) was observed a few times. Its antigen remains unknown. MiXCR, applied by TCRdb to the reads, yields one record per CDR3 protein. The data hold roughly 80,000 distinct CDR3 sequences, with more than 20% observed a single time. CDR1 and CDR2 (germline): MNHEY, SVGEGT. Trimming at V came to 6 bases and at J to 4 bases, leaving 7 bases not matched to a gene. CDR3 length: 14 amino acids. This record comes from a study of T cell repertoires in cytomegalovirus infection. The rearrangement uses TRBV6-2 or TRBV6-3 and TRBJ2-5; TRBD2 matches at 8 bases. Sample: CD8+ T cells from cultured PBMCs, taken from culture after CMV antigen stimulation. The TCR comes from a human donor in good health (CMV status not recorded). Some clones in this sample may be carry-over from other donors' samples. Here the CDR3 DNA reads TGTGCCAGCAGACGAGCGGGAGCGAGAGAGACCCAGTACTTC. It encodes CASRRAGARETQYF.